The source of this T cell receptor (beta chain) is a study of molecular identifiers for immune sequencing clone quantification. This clonotype was seen a few times. Its specificity is not known. MiXCR was run by TCRdb on the PCR reads, yielding one entry per CDR3 protein. The sample has under 800,000 distinct CDR3 sequences; approximately 24% are singletons. Germline CDR1 is WNHNN and CDR2 is SYGVQD (reference sequence). V shed 4 bases, J shed 3 bases, and the junction held 12 bases outside the gene matches. The CDR3 is 17 amino acids. Study conclusions and caveats: Clones that had above 20 RNA copies took up over 99% of effector molecules but under 1% in naive cells.

Sequenced: naive CD8+ T cells from blood, with Jurkat cell RNA spiked in. Subset meaning: FACS-sorted CD8+CD4-CCR7+CD45RA+ naive T cells. V and J are TRBV10-1 and TRBJ2-4; 7 nucleotides agree with TRBD2. The TCR originated in a human donor in good health. Some libraries in this study had Jurkat cell RNA spiked in. For the CDR3, the DNA is TGCGCCAGCAGTGTGTGCGGGAGTGAAATGGGCAAAAACATTCAGTACTTC. This codes for CASSVCGSEMGKNIQYF.